Following are 31 T cell receptor beta chains from one sample sequenced in a study of cytomegalovirus exposure and HLA in healthy donors listed by TCRdb under 2017. Libraries were constructed by the immunoSEQ multiplex PCR assay. For the multiplex PCR, a mixture combining 60 forward primers for TCR Vbeta segments and 13 reverse primers for TCR Jbeta segments was used. Here the immuneACCESS table is served through TCRdb, limited to in-frame sequences with V and J called. Missing clones are a known gap in these copies; in checked studies unresolved V genes cover under half, and the rest lacks a known reason. The sample profile shows some 120,000 clones; less than 80% of them were found once. The ten largest clones add up to roughly 8.6% of the sample. Sequencing was done on a sample of PBMCs. Every receptor here comes from a middle-aged woman in good health and CMV-seropositive.

This clone was picked up a small number of times. The chain recombines TRBV4-3 with TRBJ2-1; 9 bases fit TRBD2. The CDR3 runs to 15 residues. After removal of 4 bases from V and 3 bases from J, the junction contained 4 bases not matched to a gene. Germline loops: CDR1 LGHNA, CDR2 YSLEER. CDR3 in DNA: TGCGCCAGCAGCCTCGGACTAGCGTTCTACAATGAGCAGTTCTTC. It translates to CASSLGLAFYNEQFF.

This clone was counted a few times. J is TRBJ1-2 and V is TRBV6-5; D unresolved. V was trimmed by 7 bases and J by 4 bases, leaving 19 bases between them. The germline V gene encodes CDR1 MNHEY and CDR2 SVGAGI. The CDR3 has 15 amino acids. The CDR3 here is CASNSLEGSIYGYTF. As DNA, the CDR3 is TGTGCCAGCAATAGTTTGGAGGGAAGTATCTATGGCTACACCTTC.

The rearrangement uses TRBV6-5 and TRBJ2-1; the D gene is possibly TRBD1 (6 bases). The length of the CDR3 is 15 residues. Between the trimmed V and J ends, which lost 6 bases and 8 bases, there was a span of 20 bases. CDR1 is MNHEY, CDR2 SVGAGI, per germline. The CDR3 here is CASSLNRVLRDEQFF. The CDR3 DNA reads as TGTGCCAGCAGCCTGAACAGGGTTCTCAGGGATGAGCAGTTCTTC.

V and J are TRBV7-4 and TRBJ2-7; 8 bases fit TRBD2. V gave up 7 bases and J gave up 7 bases; unmatched junction bases: 9. Germline values: CDR1 SGHVT, CDR2 SQSDAQ. The CDR3 is made up of 13 amino acids. The CDR3 protein is CASICPAGEEQYF. The DNA of the CDR3 is TGTGCCAGCATATGCCCAGCGGGAGAGGAGCAGTACTTC.

CDR3 in amino acids: CASSRDRAAGGYTF. The DNA of the CDR3 is TGTGCCAGCAGCCGGGACAGGGCCGCGGGGGGCTACACCTTC. The J gene is TRBJ1-2, the V gene TRBV7-6; 9 bases align to TRBD1. The CDR3 runs to 14 residues. Trimming removed 5 bases from V and 8 bases from J; junction bases left unmatched: 9. The germline V gene has CDR1 SGHVS and CDR2 FNYEAQ.

The gene calls are TRBV7-7 and TRBJ1-5; D might be TRBD1 (6 bases). The V gene's germline CDR1 is SSHAT and CDR2 FNYEAQ (reference sequence). The CDR3 consists of 12 residues. V was cut by 5 bases and J by 6 bases, with 8 bases left in between. The CDR3 region is CASSEQGQPQHF. Written as DNA, the CDR3 is TGTGCCAGCAGCGAACAGGGTCAGCCCCAGCATTTT.

This chain uses TRBV7-2 with TRBJ2-7; weak D call: TRBD2 (5 bases). This CDR3 spans 13 amino acids. The germline V gene has CDR1 SGHTA and CDR2 FQGNSA. V lost 1 base and J lost 4, with 8 bases in between. The DNA of the CDR3 is TGTGCCAGCAGCTTAGGCGGGCGTTACGAGCAGTACTTC. Translated: CASSLGGRYEQYF.

V is TRBV5-4 and J is TRBJ2-1, with D unclear. CDR3 size: 11 residues. The V and J ends lost 5 bases and 5 bases respectively, with 5 bases between them. CDR1 is SGHNT and CDR2 is YYREEE in the germline V gene (reference sequence). This chain's CDR3 is CASRLNNEQFF. CDR3 sequence (DNA): TGTGCCAGCAGACTGAACAATGAGCAGTTCTTC.

This clone appeared a few times. The chain links TRBV10-3 to TRBJ1-3, with D perhaps matching TRBD1 (5 bases). This CDR3 is built from 16 residues. The germline V gene has CDR1 ENHRY and CDR2 SYGVKD. V lost 3 bases and J 0 bases, leaving 12 bases between the germline ends. This CDR3 is CAISDTAGLSGNTIYF. CDR3 DNA: TGTGCCATCAGTGATACCGCAGGGCTCTCTGGAAACACCATATATTTT.

This CDR3 reads CASSIGSGDHNEQFF. DNA for the CDR3: TGTGCCAGTAGTATAGGTAGCGGGGACCACAATGAGCAGTTCTTC. The rearrangement uses TRBV19 and TRBJ2-1; the match to TRBD2 covers 8 bases. Germline trimming cut 1 base from V and 5 bases from J; bases unmatched to any gene: 4. Germline CDR1 is LNHDA and CDR2 is SQIVND (reference sequence). This CDR3 comprises 15 residues.

The chain uses TRBV6-1 and TRBJ2-1; D is perhaps TRBD1 (6 bases). The germline gives CDR1 MNHNS, CDR2 SASEGT. The V end was cut by 2 bases, the J end by 8 bases, with 13 bases between. CDR3 length equals 14 residues. The CDR3 region is CASSERGSVDEQFF. CDR3 DNA sequence: TGTGCCAGCAGTGAAAGGGGGTCCGTCGATGAGCAGTTCTTC.

This clone was counted once. This chain connects TRBV19 to TRBJ2-3; 9 bases agree with TRBD2. With V trimmed by 0 bases and J by 0 bases, 4 bases remained unmatched. The CDR3 contains 17 residues. Per the germline V gene, CDR1 is LNHDA and CDR2 is SQIVND (reference sequence). CDR3 sequence: CASSIDLSGRSTDTQYF. The CDR3 region has the DNA TGTGCCAGTAGTATAGATCTAAGCGGGAGGAGCACAGATACGCAGTATTTT.

The chain combines TRBV9 with TRBJ1-2; D uncertain. The CDR3 spans 15 residues. Trimming cost V 3 bases and J 0 bases, with 12 bases left between them. Germline V gene lookup returns CDR1 SGDLS and CDR2 YYNGEE. In nucleotides, the CDR3 is TGTGCCAGCAGCGGCAACCGCCCAGCTAACTATGGCTACACCTTC. This codes for CASSGNRPANYGYTF.

This chain connects TRBV27 to TRBJ2-7; 9 bases align to TRBD2. The V segment lost 8 bases and the J segment 4 bases; nucleotides outside the gene matches: 6. In germline, CDR1 is MNHEY, CDR2 SMNVEV (reference sequence). This CDR3 has 13 residues. The CDR3 region is CASSASGIYEQYF. CDR3 in DNA: TGTGCCAGCTCAGCTAGCGGGATATACGAGCAGTACTTC.

The rearrangement joins TRBV10-3 to TRBJ2-2; 7 positions agree with TRBD2. This CDR3 comprises 15 residues. Germline V gives CDR1 ENHRY, CDR2 SYGVKD. Trimming cost V 6 bases and J 2 bases; bases outside gene matches: 6. The CDR3: CAIRGGAGNTGELFF. The CDR3 DNA reads as TGTGCCATCAGGGGGGGAGCGGGAAACACCGGGGAGCTGTTTTTT.

The chain couples TRBV19 to TRBJ2-2; 9 bases fit TRBD2. The CDR3 is 18 residues long. The germline V gene encodes CDR1 LNHDA and CDR2 SQIVND (reference sequence). Trimming cost V 3 bases and J 12 bases; bases outside gene matches: 20. The DNA of the CDR3 is TGTGCCAGTAGTATGGTATTCAGGGCGGGAGGGCTAGAGGTGAAGCTGTTTTTT. As protein: CASSMVFRAGGLEVKLFF.

The rearrangement joins TRBV19 to TRBJ2-3; 11 nucleotides align to TRBD1. The CDR3 runs to 15 residues. V was pared by 7 bases and J by 4 bases, with 7 bases of the junction left unmatched. CDR1 and CDR2 from the germline V gene are LNHDA and SQIVND (reference sequence). The CDR3 is CASTQGQGDADTQYF. The CDR3 bases are TGTGCCAGTACTCAGGGACAGGGGGATGCAGATACGCAGTATTTT.

The J gene is TRBJ2-1, the V gene TRBV7-9; TRBD2 aligns across 13 bases. The ends lost 1 base at V and 5 bases at J; junction bases unmatched: 5. This CDR3 contains 17 residues. Per germline, CDR1 SEHNR and CDR2 FQNEAQ (reference sequence). CDR3 sequence (DNA): TGTGCCAGCAGCTTAGACTTAGGACTAGCGGGAGACAATGAGCAGTTCTTC. Protein: CASSLDLGLAGDNEQFF.

J is TRBJ2-3 and V is TRBV7-2; D perhaps matches TRBD2 (6 bases). The CDR3 contains 16 residues. The germline V and J ends were trimmed by 7 bases and 2 bases, with 19 bases remaining between them. Germline V gene lookup returns CDR1 SGHTA and CDR2 FQGNSA. In DNA, the CDR3 is TGTGCCAGCACCCGTCCTCCGGGAGAAAACACAGATACGCAGTATTTT. Its protein product is CASTRPPGENTDTQYF.

This chain uses TRBV5-4 with TRBJ2-7; 9 bases are a match to TRBD1. V lost 3 bases to trimming and J lost 2 bases; unmatched junction nucleotides: 6. Germline assignment: CDR1 SGHNT and CDR2 YYREEE (reference sequence). This CDR3 contains 15 residues. The CDR3 nucleotides read TGTGCCAGCAGCTCGAGGGACAGGGCCCCCTACGAGCAGTACTTC. Its translation: CASSSRDRAPYEQYF.

The chain joins TRBV5-8 to TRBJ2-2; 7 bases are shared with TRBD2. This CDR3 is 15 amino acids long. Trimming took 1 base from V and 6 from J; bases not matched to a gene: 6. Germline V CDR1 and CDR2: SGHTS, YDEGEE. CDR3 sequence: CASSLRTRGAGELFF. The CDR3 region has the DNA TGTGCCAGCAGCTTGCGGACTAGAGGGGCCGGGGAGCTGTTTTTT.

This chain uses TRBV7-9 with TRBJ2-3; 7 bases map to TRBD1. V gave up 5 bases and J gave up 4 bases; unmatched junction bases: 6. The germline gives CDR1 SEHNR, CDR2 FQNEAQ (reference sequence). This CDR3 comprises 14 residues. This CDR3 reads CASSPRQGPDTQYF. CDR3 bases: TGTGCCAGCAGCCCCCGACAGGGCCCAGATACGCAGTATTTT.

The chain has TRBV25-1 and TRBJ2-2; no clear D. Germline CDR1 MGHDK, CDR2 SYGVNS. V was cut by 6 bases and J by 3 bases, with 8 bases left in between. There are 13 residues in the CDR3. The CDR3 DNA follows: TGTGCCAGCAGACTTGCGTACACCGGGGAGCTGTTTTTT. Translation: CASRLAYTGELFF.

CDR3 bases: TGTGCCAGCAGCTACCCCCCGGGACTAGCGGGGGGGGACCCAGATACGCAGTATTTT. It is translated as CASSYPPGLAGGDPDTQYF. The V and J genes are TRBV7-9 and TRBJ2-3; TRBD2 agrees at 16 bases. J was trimmed by 4 bases and V by 4 bases; bases with no gene match: 11. In germline, CDR1 is SEHNR, CDR2 FQNEAQ (reference sequence). CDR3 length: 19 residues.

The chain couples TRBV6-4 to TRBJ1-5; 8 nucleotides match TRBD1. CDR1 is MRHNA, CDR2 SNTAGT, per germline. Trimming removed 4 bases from V and 7 bases from J; junction bases left unmatched: 3. CDR3 size: 13 residues. The CDR3: CASSVDRDQPQHF. In nucleotides, the CDR3 is TGTGCCAGCAGTGTGGACAGGGACCAGCCCCAGCATTTT.

The CDR3 region has the DNA TGTGCCAGCAGCTTTGGGGTAGCGCCCCAGTACTTC. As protein: CASSFGVAPQYF. This chain uses TRBV5-4 with TRBJ2-5; perhaps TRBD2 as D (5 bases). The CDR3 totals 12 residues. The germline V gene has CDR1 SGHNT and CDR2 YYREEE (reference sequence). V was clipped by 2 bases and J by 9 bases, with 11 bases between them.

This rearrangement joins TRBV13 to TRBJ2-2; 8 bases match TRBD2. The CDR3 is 16 amino acids. The germline V gene encodes CDR1 PRHDT and CDR2 FYEKMQ (reference sequence). V was clipped by 1 base and J by 5 bases; unmatched bases: 6. The CDR3 reads CASSLEGLVRTGELFF. CDR3 coding DNA: TGTGCCAGCAGCTTAGAGGGACTAGTGAGGACCGGGGAGCTGTTTTTT.

This clone showed up just a few times. The chain couples TRBV18 to TRBJ1-1, with D maybe TRBD1 (5 bases). The germline gives CDR1 KGHSH, CDR2 LQKENI. V was trimmed by 3 bases and J by 1 base, leaving 12 bases between them. The CDR3 contains 15 residues. The CDR3 reads CASSPTGGRNTEAFF. The DNA of the CDR3 is TGTGCCAGCTCACCTACCGGGGGTAGGAACACTGAAGCTTTCTTT. The variable domain in full, with the rest retrieved from reference TRBV18 and TRBJ1-1, is NAGVMQNPRHLVRRRGQEARLRCSPMKGHSHVYWYRQLPEEGLKFMVYLQKENIIDESGMPKERFSAEFPKEGPSILRIQQVVRGDSAAYFCASSPTGGRNTEAFFGQGTRLTVV.

This sequence joins TRBV28 and TRBJ1-2; D is unresolved. V lost 7 bases to trimming and J lost 4 bases, with 13 bases between them. The length of the CDR3 is 13 residues. Germline V gives CDR1 MDHEN, CDR2 SYDVKM. The CDR3 DNA reads TGTGCCAGCACCCCGGGAGGGCTCTATGGCTACACCTTC. Translating gives CASTPGGLYGYTF.

V and J are TRBV12-5 and TRBJ2-1, with TRBD2 matching over 12 bases. The CDR3 spans 16 residues. Germline values: CDR1 LGHNT, CDR2 FRNRAP. The ends lost 5 bases at V and 5 bases at J; junction bases unmatched: 7. The CDR3 protein is CASGPLAGGPHNEQFF. CDR3 nucleotides: TGTGCTAGTGGTCCCCTAGCGGGAGGGCCACACAATGAGCAGTTCTTC.

The chain combines TRBV28 with TRBJ1-1; no clear D gene. Germline assignment: CDR1 MDHEN and CDR2 SYDVKM. CDR3 size: 16 residues. V was cut by 3 bases and J by 1 base, with 15 bases left in between. This chain's CDR3 is CASSLVWREPNTEAFF. CDR3 DNA sequence: TGTGCCAGCAGTTTGGTTTGGAGGGAGCCGAACACTGAAGCTTTCTTT.